A selection of T cell receptor beta chains follows, all from one sample in a study of blood T cells in healthy people across ages. Each CDR3 protein is one row after TCRdb ran MiXCR on the 5' RACE reads. The sample contains some 1.5 million distinct CDR3 sequences, 28% of which appear only once. Input material: blood. The receptors shown here come from a young woman in good health. Both conserved end residues are part of each CDR3. D genes are given only for firm matches. Clone size is stated in some rows and not others, as once, few, many or a class when expanded.

few	TRBD1	TRBJ2-5	TRBV3-1	CASSQGQGMGETQYF	TGTGCCAGCAGCCAAGGACAGGGGATGGGAGAGACCCAGTACTTC
many	-	TRBJ2-6	TRBV4-1	CASSQAQASSGANVLTF	TGCGCCAGCAGCCAAGCACAGGCGAGCTCTGGGGCCAACGTCCTGACTTTC
few	-	TRBJ2-1	TRBV21-1	CASIRGGRAGYEQFF	TGTGCCAGCATCAGGGGCGGGAGGGCCGGCTATGAGCAGTTCTTC
few	-	TRBJ2-3	TRBV4-3	CASSQDRGFRTDTQYF	TGCGCCAGCAGCCAAGATCGGGGGTTTCGGACAGATACGCAGTATTTT
many	-	TRBJ1-1	TRBV29-1	CSVEGQNTEAFF	TGCAGCGTTGAGGGACAGAACACTGAAGCTTTCTTT
-	TRBD1	TRBJ2-7	TRBV7-7	CAHHGRQGVSFSYEQYF	TGTGCCCACCACGGACGACAGGGGGTTTCTTTCTCCTACGAGCAGTACTTC
few	-	TRBJ2-7	TRBV2	CASRVEQYF	TGTGCCAGCAGAGTCGAGCAGTACTTC
-	-	TRBJ1-4	TRBV20-1	CSGRGTTNEKLFF	TGCAGCGGACGAGGGACTACTAATGAAAAACTGTTTTTT
-	-	TRBJ2-3	TRBV7-2	CASSSGPRTTDTQYF	TGTGCCAGCAGCTCGGGACCTCGAACCACAGATACGCAGTATTTT
-	-	TRBJ1-1	TRBV20-1	CSARDRFRGSTEAFF	TGCAGTGCTAGAGATCGTTTTAGGGGAAGCACTGAAGCTTTCTTT
many	TRBD2	TRBJ2-5	TRBV12-3/TRBV12-4	CASSLRTSGRAGETQYF	TGTGCCAGCAGTTTAAGGACTAGCGGGAGGGCCGGTGAGACCCAGTACTTC
few	TRBD1	TRBJ1-5	TRBV19	CASSILRQGGNQPQHF	TGTGCCAGTAGTATCCTCCGACAGGGTGGCAATCAGCCCCAGCATTTT
many	-	TRBJ2-7	TRBV4-3	CASSSRGARGSGQYF	TGCGCCAGCAGCTCGCGCGGCGCCCGCGGATCCGGGCAGTACTTC
-	TRBD1	TRBJ2-2	TRBV7-2	CASSHNPTGEAGELFF	TGTGCCAGCAGCCACAACCCGACAGGGGAAGCCGGGGAGCTGTTTTTT
-	-	TRBJ1-1	TRBV7-9	CASSLVTGTGTEAFF	TGTGCCAGCAGCTTAGTTACAGGGACGGGCACTGAAGCTTTCTTT
-	TRBD2	TRBJ2-3	TRBV4-2	CANSPFLAGSTDTQYF	TGTGCCAACAGCCCCTTTCTAGCGGGTAGCACAGATACGCAGTATTTT
few	-	TRBJ1-1	TRBV11-2	CASSFDNQNTEAFF	TGTGCCAGCAGCTTCGACAACCAGAACACTGAAGCTTTCTTT
-	TRBD1	TRBJ2-7	TRBV6-5	CASNDRGNCEQYF	TGTGCCAGCAACGACAGGGGGAACTGCGAGCAGTACTTC
few	-	TRBJ2-7	TRBV6-6	CASSLPTADSPTYEQYF	TGTGCCAGCAGTTTACCGACGGCGGACAGCCCCACCTACGAGCAGTACTTC
-	-	TRBJ1-5	TRBV7-2	CASSLGNGQPQHF	TGTGCCAGCAGCTTAGGGAACGGGCAGCCCCAGCATTTT
many	-	TRBJ2-7	TRBV7-9	CASSAVFDEQYF	TGTGCCAGCAGCGCCGTTTTTGACGAGCAGTACTTC
-	-	TRBJ1-2	TRBV20-1	CSARPFGCYGYTF	TGCAGTGCTAGACCCTTTGGGTGCTATGGCTACACCTTC
once	-	TRBJ2-7	TRBV4-1	CASSEGQIISYEQYF	TGCGCCAGCTCGGAGGGACAGATAATCTCCTACGAGCAGTACTTC
-	TRBD2	TRBJ2-5	TRBV11-2	CASSKRTSGGNLETQYF	TGTGCCAGCAGCAAACGGACTAGCGGGGGGAATCTAGAGACCCAGTACTTC
-	TRBD2	TRBJ2-5	TRBV5-4	CASSRALAGGILEQYF	TGTGCCAGCAGCCGCGCACTAGCGGGCGGGATTTTAGAGCAGTACTTC
-	-	TRBJ2-7	TRBV21-1	CASSNAGRYEQYF	TGTGCCAGCAGCAACGCCGGGCGATACGAGCAGTACTTC
few	TRBD2	TRBJ2-3	TRBV5-1	CASSSERGVVTDTQYF	TGCGCCAGCAGCTCCGAGCGGGGGGTGGTCACAGATACGCAGTATTTT
-	-	TRBJ2-3	TRBV20-1	CSGPGASTDTQYF	TGCAGTGGACCGGGGGCCAGCACAGATACGCAGTATTTT
many	TRBD1	TRBJ1-5	TRBV6-1	CASSWDRDQPQHF	TGTGCCAGCAGTTGGGACAGAGATCAGCCCCAGCATTTT
-	TRBD2	TRBJ2-1	TRBV4-1	CASSQDTHRTSGPNEQFF	TGCGCCAGCAGCCAAGATACCCACCGGACTAGCGGACCCAATGAGCAGTTCTTC
many	TRBD2	TRBJ2-4	TRBV20-1	CSASRGLAVIQYF	TGCAGTGCTAGCCGCGGACTAGCTGTCATTCAGTACTTC
-	-	TRBJ2-5	TRBV7-9	CASSWRDRKETQYF	TGTGCCAGCAGCTGGAGAGATCGGAAGGAGACCCAGTACTTC
many	TRBD1	TRBJ2-3	TRBV7-6	CASSLVGTGGDTQYF	TGTGCCAGCAGCTTAGTGGGGACAGGGGGCGATACGCAGTATTTT
-	TRBD2	TRBJ2-7	TRBV11-2	CASSLPPSGGGHEQYF	TGTGCCAGCAGCTTACCACCTAGCGGGGGTGGGCACGAGCAGTACTTC
-	TRBD1	TRBJ1-2	TRBV29-1	CSGSTGSNYGYTF	TGCAGCGGTTCGACAGGGTCCAACTATGGCTACACCTTC
many	-	TRBJ2-5	TRBV9	CASSEGGSNSETQYF	TGTGCCAGCAGCGAGGGGGGGTCTAATTCCGAGACCCAGTACTTC
few	-	TRBJ2-3	TRBV7-9	CASRTREVIDTQYF	TGTGCCAGCCGAACGAGGGAGGTGATCGATACGCAGTATTTT
few	TRBD1	TRBJ2-7	TRBV5-1	CASSPGQDSPYEQYF	TGCGCCAGCAGCCCCGGACAGGACTCCCCCTACGAGCAGTACTTC
-	TRBD2	TRBJ2-5	TRBV28	CASSSGLAGGRETQYF	TGTGCCAGCAGTTCGGGACTAGCGGGGGGGCGAGAGACCCAGTACTTC
few	TRBD2	TRBJ2-5	TRBV6-6	CASSYGLGSGGAETQYF	TGTGCCAGCAGTTACGGGCTTGGTAGCGGGGGGGCAGAGACCCAGTACTTC
-	TRBD1	TRBJ1-4	TRBV2	CATRDRDAPNEKLFF	TGTGCCACCAGAGACAGGGATGCGCCTAATGAAAAACTGTTTTTT
-	-	TRBJ2-3	TRBV3-1	CASSQGLGADTQYF	TGTGCCAGCAGCCAAGGGCTGGGCGCAGATACGCAGTATTTT
-	-	TRBJ2-3	TRBV12-3/TRBV12-4	CASSFPNDGVSSTDTQYF	TGTGCCAGCAGTTTCCCCAACGATGGCGTGAGCAGCACAGATACGCAGTATTTT
-	TRBD1	TRBJ2-7	TRBV28	CASSSPHRTGSSYEQYF	TGTGCCAGCAGTTCCCCCCACCGGACAGGGTCCTCCTACGAGCAGTACTTC
-	TRBD1	TRBJ2-1	TRBV20-1	CSATHGTEGETQFF	TGCAGCGCTACCCACGGGACAGAAGGAGAGACCCAGTTCTTC
-	-	TRBJ2-3	TRBV19	CASSILPTTDTQYF	TGTGCCAGTAGTATACTCCCGACCACAGATACGCAGTATTTT
few	TRBD2	TRBJ2-7	TRBV2	CASTQRESYEQYF	TGTGCCAGCACCCAGCGGGAGTCCTACGAGCAGTACTTC
-	-	TRBJ2-2	TRBV12-3/TRBV12-4	CANGAANTGELFF	TGTGCCAATGGGGCCGCGAACACCGGGGAGCTGTTTTTT
-	-	TRBJ1-3	TRBV6-1	CASSERPSSGNTIYF	TGTGCCAGCAGTGAAAGACCGAGCTCTGGAAACACCATATATTTT
-	TRBD1	TRBJ1-3	TRBV10-1	CASSAGTDSGNTIYF	TGCGCCAGCAGTGCTGGGACAGACTCTGGAAACACCATATATTTT
many	-	TRBJ2-1	TRBV20-1	CSARKTGTTYNEQFF	TGCAGTGCTAGAAAGACAGGAACTACCTACAATGAGCAGTTCTTC
many	TRBD1	TRBJ2-7	TRBV7-3	CASSLGTAATYEQYF	TGTGCCAGCAGCCTCGGGACAGCCGCTACCTACGAGCAGTACTTC